One sample yielded the 8 T cell receptor beta chains listed below, sequenced in a study of OX40 agonist ivuxolimab in advanced cancers. The assay was immunoSEQ multiplex PCR, and TCRdb's table has in-frame clones only and misses some. The data hold 35,000 to 45,000 clones, with 87% observed a single time. The starting material was CD4+ or CD8+ T cells sorted from blood, obtained in a trial of the OX40 agonist ivuxolimab. All receptors come from an adult with an advanced solid tumor such as melanoma, head and neck, liver or kidney cancer.

The chain carries TRBV11-2 and TRBJ2-1; 8 nucleotides line up with TRBD2. The V gene's germline CDR1 is SGHAT and CDR2 FQNNGV. CDR3 length equals 17 residues. V shed 2 bases, J shed 6 bases, and the junction held 12 bases outside the gene matches. The CDR3 sequence is CASSLYSLGGAPNEQFF. The CDR3 bases are TGTGCCAGCAGCTTATACTCCCTCGGGGGGGCCCCCAATGAGCAGTTCTTC.

This chain links TRBV18 with TRBJ2-3, with D possibly TRBD2 on 6 matching bases. CDR3 length equals 16 residues. The germline V gene has CDR1 KGHSH and CDR2 LQKENI. Trimming took 6 bases from V and 4 from J, leaving 20 bases between them. The CDR3: CASSMREQYKADTQYF. CDR3 nucleotides: TGTGCCAGCTCGATGCGGGAACAATATAAGGCAGATACGCAGTATTTT.

V usage is TRBV5-4 and J usage is TRBJ2-7, with D unresolved. The CDR3 spans 16 residues. Trimming took 0 bases from V and 0 from J, leaving 13 bases between them. CDR1 is SGHNT and CDR2 is YYREEE in the germline V gene (reference sequence). The CDR3 nucleotides read TGTGCCAGCAGCTTGGTGGCCCACCCGAGCTCCTACGAGCAGTACTTC. Translation: CASSLVAHPSSYEQYF.

Only one count was recorded for this clone. The rearrangement joins TRBV19 to TRBJ2-5; D is unresolved. The J call is uncertain, as TRBJ2-7 better fits the DNA end. The CDR3 is 14 residues long. From germline, CDR1 is LNHDA and CDR2 SQIVND (reference sequence). The CDR3 coding sequence is TGTGCCAGTAGTATAGCAGATAGCTCCTACGAGCAGTACTTC. Its translation is CASSIADSSYEQYF.

This chain connects TRBV29-1 to TRBJ1-1; D not certain. Germline V gene lookup returns CDR1 SQVTM and CDR2 ANQGSEA. V lost 6 bases to trimming and J lost 2 bases, with 13 bases between them. The length of the CDR3 is 13 residues. The CDR3: CSVPGKVNTEAFF. The CDR3 coding sequence is TGCAGCGTGCCGGGGAAGGTCAACACTGAAGCTTTCTTT.

This chain links TRBV19 with TRBJ2-1; TRBD1 agrees at 8 bases. The CDR3 loop spans 15 amino acids. Germline V gene data show CDR1 as LNHDA and CDR2 as SQIVND (reference sequence). J was trimmed by 3 bases and V by 5 bases; bases with no gene match: 6. CDR3 loop: CASSEQGGFYNEQFF. CDR3 DNA: TGTGCCAGTAGTGAACAGGGGGGATTCTACAATGAGCAGTTCTTC.

The genes are TRBV5-1 and TRBJ1-1, with 8 bases aligning to TRBD1. V shed 0 bases, J shed 2 bases, and the junction held 3 bases outside the gene matches. There are 15 residues in the CDR3. Per germline, CDR1 SGHRS and CDR2 YFSETQ. The CDR3 sequence is CASSLAGQGNTEAFF. CDR3 nucleotide sequence: TGCGCCAGCAGCTTGGCCGGACAGGGTAACACTGAAGCTTTCTTT.

The V and J genes are TRBV23-1 and TRBJ1-5; D unclear. TRBV23-1 is an ORF; its function is uncertain. V gave up 1 base and J gave up 2 bases, with 9 bases separating them. The CDR3 spans 15 residues. The CDR3 sequence is CASSQLVKGNQPQHF. In DNA form, the CDR3 reads TGCGCCAGCAGTCAATTAGTAAAAGGCAATCAGCCCCAGCATTTT.